Shown below are 29 T cell receptor beta chains from a single sample sequenced in a study of a mutant IDH1 vaccine in newly diagnosed glioma. Their antigens remain unidentified. Specified time point: week 5, during vaccination. In every dose of vaccine, 300 ug of mutant IDH1 20-mer peptide was given alongside topical imiquimod. The data were produced by immunoSEQ multiplex PCR, yet TCRdb's version contains in-frame clones alone and is incomplete. In the table there are about 53,000 clones, roughly 82% of which are singletons. The sample was PBMCs, taken from a glioma patient whose treatment included an IDH1 peptide vaccine. All receptors come from a woman aged 18-29 years with glioma. Some clones in this sample may be carry-over from other donors' samples.

V gene TRBV11-3 combines with J gene TRBJ2-3, with 7 bases aligning to TRBD1. Germline V gene data show CDR1 as SGHNT and CDR2 as YENEEA. V was pared by 5 bases and J by 2 bases, with 10 bases of the junction left unmatched. The CDR3 extends over 16 amino acids. CDR3 DNA: TGTGCCAGCAGCCGCCGCCGGGACAGTGACACAGATACGCAGTATTTT. It is translated as CASSRRRDSDTDTQYF.

This sequence joins TRBV7-6 and TRBJ1-6; TRBD1 is a possible D gene (5 bases). Germline CDR1 SGHVS, CDR2 FNYEAQ. Trimming pared 2 bases from V and 9 bases from J, leaving 8 bases between. The CDR3 is made up of 13 amino acids. The CDR3 region is CASSLRGSSPLHF. CDR3 sequence (DNA): TGTGCCAGCAGCTTAAGGGGAAGTTCACCCCTCCACTTT.

The chain carries TRBV10-2 and TRBJ1-2; no definite D call. Trimming left V 3 bases short and J 5 bases short, with 7 bases between. CDR3 size: 12 residues. Germline assignment: CDR1 WSHSY and CDR2 SAAADI. CDR3 region: CASSEREYGYTF. CDR3 nucleotide sequence: TGCGCCAGCAGTGAAAGGGAGTATGGCTACACCTTC.

V and J are TRBV19 and TRBJ2-5; 7 nucleotides agree with TRBD2. V was pared by 1 base and J by 4 bases, with 6 bases of the junction left unmatched. CDR1 and CDR2 (germline): LNHDA, SQIVND (reference sequence). This CDR3 region has 15 residues. Here the CDR3 reads CASSIAGGSRETQYF. In DNA form, the CDR3 reads TGTGCCAGTAGTATAGCGGGGGGTTCGCGAGAGACCCAGTACTTC. The full variable domain, completed using reference TRBV19 and TRBJ2-5, is DGGITQSPKYLFRKEGQNVTLSCEQNLNHDAMYWYRQDPGQGLRLIYYSQIVNDFQKGDIAEGYSVSREKKESFPLTVTSAQKNPTAFYLCASSIAGGSRETQYFGPGTRLLVL.

The chain carries TRBV9 and TRBJ2-1; possible D gene TRBD2, 6 bases. Trimming stripped 3 bases from V and 0 bases from J, with 10 bases between. There are 15 residues in the CDR3. The V gene's germline CDR1 is SGDLS and CDR2 YYNGEE. The CDR3 is CASSGHSGSYNEQFF. The DNA for the CDR3 is TGTGCCAGCAGCGGACATAGCGGCTCCTACAATGAGCAGTTCTTC.

This CDR3 reads CASSQMTGSGANVLTF. DNA of the CDR3: TGCGCCAGCAGCCAAATGACAGGATCTGGGGCCAACGTCCTGACTTTC. The V and J genes are TRBV4-1 and TRBJ2-6; the D gene is possibly TRBD1 (6 bases). V was pared by 2 bases and J by 1 base, with 9 bases between. CDR1 and CDR2 (germline): MGHRA, YSYEKL. The CDR3 is 16 amino acids.

The CDR3 loop is CASSGPGSSSYEQYF. CDR3 coding DNA: TGTGCCAGCAGTGGCCCGGGGTCAAGCTCCTACGAGCAGTACTTC. The V gene is TRBV28, the J gene TRBJ2-7; TRBD2 might be the D (5 bases). This CDR3 region has 15 residues. V was trimmed by 5 bases and J by 0 bases, leaving 14 bases between them. Germline CDR1 is MDHEN and CDR2 is SYDVKM.

This chain connects TRBV7-7 to TRBJ2-5; D gene ambiguous. V lost 1 base to trimming and J lost 8 bases, with 14 bases between them. Germline V gives CDR1 SSHAT, CDR2 FNYEAQ (reference sequence). The CDR3 consists of 14 residues. CDR3 in amino acids: CASSLDGAARTQYF. In nucleotides, the CDR3 is TGTGCCAGCAGCTTAGACGGCGCCGCACGCACCCAGTACTTC.

The V and J genes are TRBV15 and TRBJ2-1; a weak D match, TRBD1 (5 bases). The V gene lost 4 bases and the J gene lost 4 bases, with 20 bases spanning the gap. The germline gives CDR1 LNHNV, CDR2 YYDKDF (reference sequence). The CDR3 consists of 17 residues. CDR3 loop: CATSTPRGFSQYNEQFF. As DNA, the CDR3 is TGTGCCACCAGCACCCCAAGGGGCTTCTCACAATACAATGAGCAGTTCTTC.

The V call is TRBV7-8, the J call TRBJ2-7; D not certain. The CDR3 contains 11 residues. CDR1 is SGHVS and CDR2 is FQNEAQ in the germline V gene. Trimming shortened V by 4 bases and J by 2 bases, and 3 bases separated the two germline ends. The CDR3 loop reads CASSSTYEQYF. DNA of the CDR3: TGTGCCAGCAGCTCCACCTACGAGCAGTACTTC. The full variable domain, in which reference TRBV7-8 and TRBJ2-7 provide the parts outside the CDR3, is GAGVSQSPRYKVAKRGQDVALRCDPISGHVSLFWYQQALGQGPEFLTYFQNEAQLDKSGLPSDRFFAERPEGSVSTLKIQRTQQEDSAVYLCASSSTYEQYFGPGTRLTVT.

This sequence joins TRBV9 and TRBJ2-2, with D possibly being TRBD1 or TRBD2 (6 bases each). The CDR3 is 15 residues long. The V gene's germline CDR1 is SGDLS and CDR2 YYNGEE. The germline V and J ends were trimmed by 1 base and 4 bases, with 11 bases remaining between them. CDR3 nucleotide sequence: TGTGCCAGCAGCGTATGGGGGGCAGGCACCGGGGAGCTGTTTTTT. This gives the protein CASSVWGAGTGELFF.

The CDR3 is CASTTLGQPPNYGYTF. For the CDR3, the DNA is TGTGCCAGTACTACCCTGGGACAGCCTCCTAACTATGGCTACACCTTC. The rearrangement uses TRBV19 and TRBJ1-2, with TRBD1 matching 7 bases. Losses at the gene ends were 7 bases for V and 0 bases for J; bases not matched to a gene: 11. Germline CDR1 LNHDA, CDR2 SQIVND (reference sequence). The CDR3 sequence is 16 residues long.

The chain has TRBV5-8 and TRBJ1-4; unclear D gene. The germline gives CDR1 SGHTS, CDR2 YDEGEE. The CDR3 runs to 16 residues. The V end lost 0 bases, the J end lost 5 bases, and 14 bases lay between the germline ends. The CDR3 spells CASSLDRGLRNEKLFF. CDR3 bases: TGTGCCAGCAGCTTGGACCGCGGACTTAGAAATGAAAAACTGTTTTTT.

This clone has more than one count but fewer than ten. The rearrangement joins TRBV5-1 to TRBJ2-2, with 9 bases aligning to TRBD1. The CDR3 spans 15 residues. The V and J ends lost 4 bases and 3 bases, in that order; junction bases with no gene match: 4. CDR1 SGHRS and CDR2 YFSETQ come from the germline V gene. CDR3 residues: CASSPGQGHTGELFF. Here the CDR3 DNA reads TGCGCCAGCAGCCCGGGACAGGGACACACCGGGGAGCTGTTTTTT.

The genes are TRBV7-2 and TRBJ2-6; D gene unclear. Trimming took off 6 bases at V and 4 bases at J, with 13 bases between the two ends. The CDR3 is made up of 15 amino acids. Germline V gives CDR1 SGHTA, CDR2 FQGNSA. The CDR3: CASRTELGGANVLTF. CDR3 coding DNA: TGTGCCAGCAGAACAGAACTGGGGGGGGCCAACGTCCTGACTTTC.

The chain couples TRBV5-4 to TRBJ1-6; 9 bases align to TRBD1. This CDR3 is built from 14 residues. V trimming: 4 bases; J trimming: 10 bases; junction bases outside the gene matches: 6. Germline V gene lookup returns CDR1 SGHNT and CDR2 YYREEE (reference sequence). The CDR3 DNA reads TGTGCCAGCAGCCCTCCGGGACAGGGCTCACCCCTCCACTTT. As protein: CASSPPGQGSPLHF.

This clone was observed a handful of times. V is TRBV6-5 and J is TRBJ2-5; 7 bases match TRBD1. With 6 bases clipped from V and 2 bases from J, the junction kept 9 bases outside the gene matches. Germline CDR1 reads MNHEY; CDR2 reads SVGAGI. The CDR3 loop spans 15 amino acids. This CDR3 is CASSLTGSRQETQYF. The DNA of the CDR3 is TGTGCCAGCAGCTTGACAGGGTCCCGGCAAGAGACCCAGTACTTC.

This clone appeared a few times. This chain uses TRBV29-1 with TRBJ2-5, with TRBD2 matching 7 bases. This CDR3 spans 14 amino acids. Germline CDR1 reads SQVTM; CDR2 reads ANQGSEA. V was clipped by 4 bases and J by 4 bases; unmatched bases: 9. This CDR3 reads CSVGGGVGTETQYF. The CDR3 nucleotides are TGCAGCGTTGGGGGGGGAGTCGGCACAGAGACCCAGTACTTC.

This chain's CDR3 is CASSPLSGGGTNTEAFF. CDR3 nucleotide sequence: TGTGCCAGCAGCCCCCTCAGTGGGGGAGGGACGAACACTGAAGCTTTCTTT. The chain employs TRBV7-9 and TRBJ1-1; a weak D match, TRBD1 (5 bases). Germline V CDR1 and CDR2: SEHNR, FQNEAQ (reference sequence). V gave up 5 bases and J gave up 1 base, with 20 bases separating them. This CDR3 comprises 17 residues. Together with reference TRBV7-9 and TRBJ1-1, the CDR3 gives the full variable domain: DTGVSQNPRHKITKRGQNVTFRCDPISEHNRLYWYRQTLGQGPEFLTYFQNEAQLEKSRLLSDRFSAERPKGSFSTLEIQRTEQGDSAMYLCASSPLSGGGTNTEAFFGQGTRLTVV.

This clone has only one observation. CDR3 region: CASSFQRGGGELFF. The CDR3 DNA reads TGTGCCAGCAGCTTCCAAAGGGGAGGCGGGGAGCTGTTTTTT. The chain combines TRBV11-2 with TRBJ2-2; tentatively, D is TRBD2 (6 bases). Trimming removed 3 bases from V and 7 bases from J, with 12 bases in between. Germline lookup yields CDR1 SGHAT and CDR2 FQNNGV. The CDR3 consists of 14 residues.

V gene TRBV7-9 combines with J gene TRBJ2-5, with 12 bases fitting TRBD1. Germline CDR1 reads SEHNR; CDR2 reads FQNEAQ (reference sequence). The CDR3 sequence is 15 residues long. V dropped 7 bases and J dropped 4; count of bases not matched to a gene: 7. This CDR3 reads CASTPGQGAGETQYF. CDR3 nucleotides: TGTGCCAGCACACCGGGACAGGGGGCAGGAGAGACCCAGTACTTC.

The chain combines TRBV4-2 with TRBJ1-2; TRBD1 is a possible D gene (5 bases). This CDR3 spans 12 amino acids. V shed 1 base and J shed 7 bases, with 7 bases lying between them. From germline, CDR1 is LGHNA and CDR2 YNFKEQ. The CDR3 bases are TGTGCCAGCAGCCAAGTGGGGGGTGGCTACACCTTC. Residues: CASSQVGGGYTF.

The chain is built from TRBV27 and TRBJ1-1; D uncertain. V lost 2 bases and J lost 1, with 8 bases in between. The germline V gene has CDR1 MNHEY and CDR2 SMNVEV (reference sequence). The CDR3 is 14 residues long. CDR3 nucleotide sequence: TGTGCCAGCAGTTTAGTCTCCCGGAACACTGAAGCTTTCTTT. It encodes CASSLVSRNTEAFF.

The rearrangement joins TRBV7-3 to TRBJ2-3; D is tentatively TRBD1 or TRBD2 (5 bases each). Germline loops: CDR1 SGHTA, CDR2 FQGTGA. V lost 8 bases and J 2 bases, leaving 8 bases between the germline ends. The CDR3 spans 12 residues. CDR3 residues: CASRGATDTQYF. The CDR3 DNA sequence: TGTGCCAGCCGAGGGGCCACAGATACGCAGTATTTT.

This clone was counted a few times. This chain connects TRBV18 to TRBJ2-7; D remains unclear. V was clipped by 2 bases and J by 0 bases, with 8 bases between them. Germline CDR1 and CDR2: KGHSH and LQKENI. The CDR3 sequence is 14 residues long. The CDR3 here is CASSPIRASYEQYF. The CDR3 nucleotides are TGTGCCAGCTCACCAATTCGGGCCTCCTACGAGCAGTACTTC. Complete variable domain (other parts from reference TRBV18 and TRBJ2-7): NAGVMQNPRHLVRRRGQEARLRCSPMKGHSHVYWYRQLPEEGLKFMVYLQKENIIDESGMPKERFSAEFPKEGPSILRIQQVVRGDSAAYFCASSPIRASYEQYFGPGTRLTVT.

CDR3 in DNA: TGTGCCAGCAGTGTCGCGGAAACTGGTGGCTACACCTTC. This encodes CASSVAETGGYTF. The V gene is TRBV2, the J gene TRBJ1-2; D is unresolved. Trimming shortened V by 4 bases and J by 7 bases, and 13 bases separated the two germline ends. The V gene's germline CDR1 is SNHLY and CDR2 FYNNEI. This CDR3 spans 13 amino acids.

The rearrangement joins TRBV7-8 to TRBJ1-5; D unclear. Looked up from germline, CDR1 is SGHVS and CDR2 is FQNEAQ. The germline V and J ends were trimmed by 2 bases and 0 bases, with 8 bases remaining between them. There are 15 residues in the CDR3. Here the CDR3 DNA reads TGTGCCAGCAGCTTACTGGGGATTAGCAATCAGCCCCAGCATTTT. Protein sequence: CASSLLGISNQPQHF.

The chain employs TRBV5-1 and TRBJ2-3; no clear D. The CDR3 loop spans 14 amino acids. Trimming took 1 base from V and 3 from J, leaving 9 bases between them. Looked up from germline, CDR1 is SGHRS and CDR2 is YFSETQ. Here the CDR3 DNA reads TGCGCCAGCAGCTTGAATGGGCCTACAGATACGCAGTATTTT. Translation gives CASSLNGPTDTQYF.

The chain carries TRBV15 and TRBJ2-5; D possibly uses TRBD1 or TRBD2 (7 bases each). The V and J ends lost 0 bases and 1 base respectively, with 15 bases between them. Germline CDR1 is LNHNV and CDR2 is YYDKDF (reference sequence). This CDR3 comprises 17 residues. The CDR3 DNA follows: TGTGCCACCAGCAGAGATCCGCCAGGGGGGGCCCAAGAGACCCAGTACTTC. It is translated as CATSRDPPGGAQETQYF.